Below, 27 T cell receptor beta chains from the same sample are listed, as sequenced in a study of T cells after yellow fever vaccination (dated by TCRdb to between 2018 and 2020). Receptor libraries were prepared by 5' RACE. The run used an Illumina NovaSeq 6000. The public sequencing data were trimmed at Q25 with fastp and processed into clonotypes with MiXCR by TCRdb, which kept only in-frame beta chains. For every CDR3 protein sequence, its rows merge into one entry that carries the most common genes and DNA. For this sample the table gives 250,000 or so distinct CDR3 sequences, of which approximately 3.8% were detected only once. Around 19% of the sample comes from the top ten. Per the publication, the treatment or condition label means: live attenuated yellow fever vaccine strain. The sample here was PBMCs, taken 15 days after the yellow fever booster vaccination. These receptors were taken from a man between 18 and 35 years old who received the YFV17D yellow fever vaccine.

There are many counts of this clonotype. V usage is TRBV7-3 and J usage is TRBJ2-4, with D maybe TRBD2 (5 bases). V was shortened by 1 base and J by 5 bases, with 6 bases between the two germline ends. Germline CDR1 is SGHTA and CDR2 is FQGTGA. The CDR3 consists of 13 residues. The CDR3 here is CASSLRTENIQYF. Written as DNA, the CDR3 is TGTGCCAGCAGCTTAAGGACTGAAAACATTCAGTACTTC. Combining the CDR3 with reference TRBV7-3 and TRBJ2-4 gives the whole variable domain GAGVSQTPSNKVTEKGKYVELRCDPISGHTALYWYRQSLGQGPEFLIYFQGTGAADDSGLPNDRFFAVRPEGSVSTLKIQRTERGDSAVYLCASSLRTENIQYFGAGTRLSVL.

The table lists this clonotype with many counts. The chain has TRBV4-1 and TRBJ1-2, with 8 bases that match TRBD1. V lost 0 bases and J lost 4; bases outside the gene matches: 4. The CDR3 contains 15 residues. Germline V gene sequence: CDR1 MGHRA, CDR2 YSYEKL. The CDR3 nucleotides are TGCGCCAGCAGCCAAGAATCAGGGGGCAGCTATGGCTACACCTTC. It specifies CASSQESGGSYGYTF.

This clonotype was seen repeatedly, ten times or more. This chain connects TRBV9 to TRBJ2-2; D not resolved. Trimming removed 0 bases from V and 6 bases from J, with 3 bases in between. Germline CDR1 and CDR2: SGDLS and YYNGEE. This CDR3 has 12 residues. CDR3 sequence: CASSVVSGELFF. DNA for the CDR3: TGTGCCAGCAGCGTAGTCTCCGGGGAGCTGTTTTTT. Filled out from reference TRBV9 and TRBJ2-2, the complete variable domain reads DSGVTQTPKHLITATGQRVTLRCSPRSGDLSVYWYQQSLDQGLQFLIQYYNGEERAKGNILERFSAQQFPDLHSELNLSSLELGDSALYFCASSVVSGELFFGEGSRLTVL.

Many counts were recorded for this clonotype. V is TRBV7-3 and J is TRBJ2-3, with TRBD2 as a possible D gene (8 bases). Germline V gene sequence: CDR1 SGHTA, CDR2 FQGTGA. Between the trimmed V and J ends, which lost 4 bases and 5 bases, there was a span of 16 bases. The CDR3 is 15 amino acids. CDR3 sequence: CASSSTGLAGDTQYF. The CDR3 DNA reads as TGTGCCAGCAGCTCGACAGGGCTAGCGGGAGATACGCAGTATTTT.

This clonotype was counted ten times or more. J is TRBJ2-1 and V is TRBV7-9; 11 positions agree with TRBD2. The V gene end was trimmed by 1 base and the J gene end by 0 bases; junction bases not matched to a gene: 2. Germline-derived CDR1 and CDR2 are SEHNR and FQNEAQ (reference sequence). The CDR3 contains 17 residues. DNA for the CDR3: TGTGCCAGCAGCTTAGAGCTAGCGGGGGGCTCCTACAATGAGCAGTTCTTC. It yields the protein CASSLELAGGSYNEQFF.

This clonotype appeared many times. The chain couples TRBV6-2 or TRBV6-3 to TRBJ2-5, with D possibly TRBD1 on 6 matching bases. CDR3 size: 17 residues. The germline V and J ends were trimmed by 0 bases and 0 bases, with 14 bases remaining between them. The germline gives CDR1 MNHEY, CDR2 SVGEGT. CDR3 sequence (DNA): TGTGCCAGCAGTTACTCGTCGAAGGACAGTGACCAAGAGACCCAGTACTTC. Amino acids: CASSYSSKDSDQETQYF.

This clonotype has ten or more counts. The chain couples TRBV7-2 to TRBJ1-2, with 10 bases that match TRBD1. Germline loops: CDR1 SGHTA, CDR2 FQGNSA. Trimming cost V 7 bases and J 8 bases; bases outside gene matches: 10. This CDR3 contains 14 residues. The CDR3 loop reads CASTLDRGLHGYTF. CDR3 nucleotides: TGTGCCAGCACCCTGGACAGGGGGTTGCACGGCTACACCTTC.

This clonotype was detected ten times or more. V is TRBV5-1 and J is TRBJ2-5, with a tentative D call TRBD2 (5 bases). Trimming left V 0 bases short and J 7 bases short, with 13 bases between. Germline V gene sequence: CDR1 SGHRS, CDR2 YFSETQ. The CDR3 is 14 amino acids. CDR3 in amino acids: CASSLEGSLGTQYF. The CDR3 DNA follows: TGCGCCAGCAGCTTGGAAGGGAGCCTAGGGACCCAGTACTTC.

This clonotype was observed at least ten times. The rearrangement links TRBV2 to TRBJ2-1, with TRBD2 matching over 14 bases. V lost 7 bases, J lost 8 bases, and 7 bases stayed unmatched. Germline assignment: CDR1 SNHLY and CDR2 FYNNEI. This CDR3 is built from 15 residues. CDR3 region: CASIQGLAGGYEQFF. CDR3 in DNA: TGTGCCAGCATCCAAGGACTAGCGGGGGGCTATGAGCAGTTCTTC.

Ten or more counts support this clonotype. V usage is TRBV7-6 and J usage is TRBJ1-4, with D perhaps matching TRBD1 (5 bases). The CDR3 loop spans 15 amino acids. Germline V lookup: CDR1 SGHVS, CDR2 FNYEAQ. V lost 5 bases and J 8 bases, leaving 18 bases between the germline ends. CDR3 amino acids: CASSRGQGREEKLFF. DNA of the CDR3: TGTGCCAGCAGCCGTGGTCAGGGTCGGGAAGAAAAACTGTTTTTT.

This clonotype was counted at least ten times. The chain recombines TRBV5-1 with TRBJ2-2; D remains unclear. The CDR3 is 12 residues long. With 2 bases removed from V and 3 bases from J, the gap between germline ends came to 2 bases. Looked up from germline, CDR1 is SGHRS and CDR2 is YFSETQ. The CDR3 DNA reads as TGCGCCAGCAGCTTCGACACCGGGGAGCTGTTTTTT. It is translated as CASSFDTGELFF.

In this sample, this clonotype turned up many times. CDR3 nucleotide sequence: TGTGCCAGCAGCTTAACCCCTGGGACAGGAGGTCCCTATGGCTACACCTTC. Its translation: CASSLTPGTGGPYGYTF. The chain uses TRBV7-3 and TRBJ1-2; 8 nucleotides agree with TRBD1. There are 17 residues in the CDR3. V was clipped by 0 bases and J by 4 bases; unmatched bases: 10. The germline gives CDR1 SGHTA, CDR2 FQGTGA.

The table lists this clonotype with many counts. This chain uses TRBV27 with TRBJ2-2, with D possibly being TRBD2 (6 bases). CDR1 MNHEY and CDR2 SMNVEV come from the germline V gene (reference sequence). This CDR3 is 18 amino acids long. V was cut by 2 bases and J by 3 bases, with 19 bases left in between. The CDR3 nucleotides read TGTGCCAGCAGTTTAACAGGAGGGAGAGGATGGTACACCGGGGAGCTGTTTTTT. Protein: CASSLTGGRGWYTGELFF.

This clonotype was seen ten or more times. The chain uses TRBV5-5 and TRBJ1-1; D unclear. This CDR3 comprises 11 residues. Germline CDR1 reads SGHKS; CDR2 reads YYEKEE (reference sequence). The germline V and J ends were trimmed by 0 bases and 11 bases, with 8 bases remaining between them. The CDR3 protein is CASSLDIVAFF. In DNA, the CDR3 is TGTGCCAGCAGCTTGGACATCGTGGCTTTCTTT. Based on the CDR3 plus reference TRBV5-5 and TRBJ1-1, the full variable domain is DAGVTQSPTHLIKTRGQQVTLRCSPISGHKSVSWYQQVLGQGPQFIFQYYEKEERGRGNFPDRFSARQFPNYSSELNVNALLLGDSALYLCASSLDIVAFFGQGTRLTVV.

This clonotype was counted many times. V usage is TRBV5-1 and J usage is TRBJ2-2; TRBD2 matches at 8 bases. CDR3 size: 18 residues. The V and J ends lost 4 bases and 5 bases, in that order; junction bases with no gene match: 16. Germline V gene data show CDR1 as SGHRS and CDR2 as YFSETQ. Here the CDR3 reads CASSEYDSGVRRTGELFF. CDR3 DNA sequence: TGCGCCAGCAGCGAATACGATAGCGGGGTAAGAAGGACCGGGGAGCTGTTTTTT.

This clonotype was seen many times. V is TRBV7-2 and J is TRBJ1-4; D not resolved. V was cut by 5 bases and J by 4 bases, with 8 bases left in between. The CDR3 extends over 13 amino acids. Per the germline V gene, CDR1 is SGHTA and CDR2 is FQGNSA. DNA for the CDR3: TGTGCCAGCAGCATGGGCCTTAATGAAAAACTGTTTTTT. Amino acid sequence: CASSMGLNEKLFF.

This clonotype was recorded a few times. V is TRBV9 and J is TRBJ2-1; D not certain. There are 14 residues in the CDR3. The germline V and J ends were trimmed by 0 bases and 8 bases, with 12 bases remaining between them. The V gene's germline CDR1 is SGDLS and CDR2 YYNGEE. Here the CDR3 DNA reads TGTGCCAGCAGCGTAGAAGCGAGGTTCGATGAGCAGTTCTTC. This encodes CASSVEARFDEQFF.

The sample holds many counts of this clonotype. V usage is TRBV7-9 and J usage is TRBJ1-5, with 9 bases matching TRBD1. Germline CDR1 SEHNR, CDR2 FQNEAQ (reference sequence). The V gene end was trimmed by 5 bases and the J gene end by 5 bases; junction bases not matched to a gene: 4. This CDR3 is built from 14 residues. CDR3 loop: CASSQTGGDQPQHF. CDR3 in DNA: TGTGCCAGCAGCCAGACAGGGGGAGATCAGCCCCAGCATTTT.

The chain has TRBV15 and TRBJ1-5, with D hard to call. The CDR3 extends over 13 amino acids. Germline V gene sequence: CDR1 LNHNV, CDR2 YYDKDF (reference sequence). The V gene lost 4 bases and the J gene lost 6 bases, with 10 bases spanning the gap. CDR3 sequence (DNA): TGTGCCACCAGCACCTACATAGCTCAGCCCCAGCATTTT. Translation gives CATSTYIAQPQHF.

This clonotype came up many times. The chain carries TRBV4-2 and TRBJ1-2; D not certain. This CDR3 contains 12 residues. Germline CDR1 LGHNA, CDR2 YNFKEQ. V was shortened by 1 base and J by 0 bases, with 0 bases between the two germline ends. DNA of the CDR3: TGTGCCAGCAGCCAAGCTAACTATGGCTACACCTTC. Encoded protein: CASSQANYGYTF.

This clonotype was seen ten or more times. The gene calls are TRBV18 and TRBJ1-1; D may be TRBD1 (6 bases). This CDR3 spans 17 amino acids. The V gene lost 3 bases and the J gene lost 3 bases, with 20 bases spanning the gap. CDR1 is KGHSH, CDR2 LQKENI, per germline. This CDR3 is CASSPRETRGLDTEAFF. The CDR3 DNA sequence: TGTGCCAGCTCACCTAGAGAGACAAGGGGGTTAGACACTGAAGCTTTCTTT.

This clonotype came up many times. The rearrangement joins TRBV5-4 to TRBJ2-3, with 7 bases that match TRBD2. Germline CDR1 SGHNT, CDR2 YYREEE (reference sequence). V shed 7 bases and J 5 bases; nucleotides not matched to a gene: 10. This CDR3 contains 14 residues. The CDR3 nucleotides read TGTGCCAGCGGTGACCCTTCGGGGGGAGATACGCAGTATTTT. It translates to CASGDPSGGDTQYF.

The table lists this clonotype with many counts. The V and J genes are TRBV18 and TRBJ1-2; 7 bases are a match to TRBD1. The CDR3 has 15 amino acids. V lost 0 bases to trimming and J lost 8 bases; unmatched junction nucleotides: 9. The germline V gene encodes CDR1 KGHSH and CDR2 LQKENI. CDR3 sequence reads: CASSPPTGRFGGYTF. Here the CDR3 DNA reads TGTGCCAGCTCACCACCGACAGGGAGGTTCGGAGGCTACACCTTC.

This clonotype has at least ten counts. The V call is TRBV7-9, the J call TRBJ1-5; D perhaps matches TRBD1 (5 bases). Per the germline V gene, CDR1 is SEHNR and CDR2 is FQNEAQ (reference sequence). The CDR3 spans 12 residues. Between the trimmed V and J ends, which lost 6 bases and 4 bases, there was a span of 7 bases. The CDR3 is CASSPGNQPQHF. The CDR3, as DNA: TGTGCCAGCAGTCCAGGGAATCAGCCCCAGCATTTT.

This clonotype was detected ten times or more. This chain links TRBV6-6 with TRBJ2-7; 13 nucleotides align to TRBD2. CDR1 is MNHNY and CDR2 is SVGAGI in the germline V gene (reference sequence). This CDR3 has 14 residues. J gave up 11 bases and V 3 bases, and 7 bases lay outside the gene matches. The DNA of the CDR3 is TGTGCCAGCAGTTATTCCGGACTAGCGGGAGAAGAGTACGTC. This sequence encodes CASSYSGLAGEEYV.

This clonotype was counted many times. This chain connects TRBV7-2 to TRBJ1-5; D remains unclear. From germline, CDR1 is SGHTA and CDR2 FQGNSA. V was cut by 5 bases and J by 6 bases, with 11 bases left in between. CDR3 size: 13 residues. CDR3 DNA sequence: TGTGCCAGCAGCGAAGTAGGGATTCAGCCCCAGCATTTT. The encoded protein is CASSEVGIQPQHF.

This clonotype appeared many times. This rearrangement joins TRBV20-1 to TRBJ1-3; D is unclear. This CDR3 has 14 residues. Per the germline V gene, CDR1 is DFQATT and CDR2 is SNEGSKA (reference sequence). The V end was cut by 0 bases, the J end by 2 bases, with 8 bases between. CDR3 DNA sequence: TGCAGTGCTAGAGATCCCGGTGCTGGAAACACCATATATTTT. Translating it yields CSARDPGAGNTIYF.